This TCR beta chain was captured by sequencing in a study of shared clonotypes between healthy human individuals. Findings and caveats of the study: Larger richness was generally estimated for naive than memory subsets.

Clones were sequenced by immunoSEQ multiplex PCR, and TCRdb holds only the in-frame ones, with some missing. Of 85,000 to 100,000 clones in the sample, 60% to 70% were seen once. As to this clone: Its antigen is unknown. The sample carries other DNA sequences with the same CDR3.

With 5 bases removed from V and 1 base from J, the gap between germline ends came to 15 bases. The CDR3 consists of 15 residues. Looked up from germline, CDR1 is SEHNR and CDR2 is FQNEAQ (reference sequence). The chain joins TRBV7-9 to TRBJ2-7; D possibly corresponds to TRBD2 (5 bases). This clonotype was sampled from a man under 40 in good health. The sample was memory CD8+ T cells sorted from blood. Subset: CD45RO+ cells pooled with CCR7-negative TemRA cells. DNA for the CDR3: TGTGCCAGCAGCCCCGCGACGGGGATTTCCTACGAGCAGTACTTC. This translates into CASSPATGISYEQYF.